Following are 22 T cell receptor beta chains from one sample sequenced in a study of cytomegalovirus exposure and HLA in healthy donors. Sequencing used immunoSEQ multiplex PCR; TCRdb keeps in-frame clones, though not all of them. The sample has under 65,000 clones, over 85% seen once. The sequenced sample was PBMCs. The source of these receptors is a woman under 30 in good health and CMV-seropositive.

This clone showed up just once. This rearrangement joins TRBV5-1 to TRBJ2-1; possible D gene TRBD2, 5 bases. V shed 2 bases and J shed 2 bases, with 11 bases lying between them. The germline gives CDR1 SGHRS, CDR2 YFSETQ. The CDR3 covers 15 residues. CDR3 bases: TGCGCCAGCAGCTTAGAGCGGAGTCCCTACAATGAGCAGTTCTTC. It codes for CASSLERSPYNEQFF.

This sequence joins TRBV7-9 and TRBJ2-3; a possible D gene is TRBD1 (6 bases). V was shortened by 3 bases and J by 2 bases, with 12 bases between the two germline ends. Germline V gene lookup returns CDR1 SEHNR and CDR2 FQNEAQ (reference sequence). CDR3 length equals 15 residues. CDR3 sequence reads: CASSFSGDFTDTQYF. The CDR3 DNA is TGTGCCAGCAGCTTCTCAGGGGATTTCACAGATACGCAGTATTTT. Complete variable domain (other parts from reference TRBV7-9 and TRBJ2-3): DTGVSQNPRHKITKRGQNVTFRCDPISEHNRLYWYRQTLGQGPEFLTYFQNEAQLEKSRLLSDRFSAERPKGSFSTLEIQRTEQGDSAMYLCASSFSGDFTDTQYFGPGTRLTVL.

The rearrangement uses TRBV27 and TRBJ2-4, with D possibly TRBD1 on 5 matching bases. CDR1 is MNHEY, CDR2 SMNVEV, per germline (reference sequence). This CDR3 has 13 amino acids. Trimming took 3 bases from V and 8 from J, leaving 11 bases between them. In nucleotides, the CDR3 is TGTGCCAGCAGTTTGGGTCTAGGGGACATTCAGTACTTC. Translated, it gives CASSLGLGDIQYF.

The chain recombines TRBV11-2 with TRBJ2-3, with TRBD1 matching over 9 bases. The CDR3 totals 16 residues. Looked up from germline, CDR1 is SGHAT and CDR2 is FQNNGV. Trimming at V came to 1 base and at J to 4 bases, leaving 6 bases not matched to a gene. CDR3 in amino acids: CASSLVLGQGPDTQYF. CDR3 sequence (DNA): TGTGCCAGCAGCTTAGTTCTTGGACAGGGGCCAGATACGCAGTATTTT.

A single count supports this clone. V usage is TRBV18 and J usage is TRBJ1-2, with 7 bases lining up with TRBD1. The CDR3 has 13 amino acids. The germline CDR1 and CDR2 sequences are KGHSH and LQKENI. Losses at the gene ends were 3 bases for V and 2 bases for J; bases not matched to a gene: 0. Here the CDR3 reads CASSPDRNYGYTF. CDR3 nucleotide sequence: TGTGCCAGCTCACCGGACAGGAACTATGGCTACACCTTC.

The rearrangement joins TRBV7-6 to TRBJ1-6; TRBD1 agrees at 7 bases. Germline lookup yields CDR1 SGHVS and CDR2 FNYEAQ. Trimming cost V 5 bases and J 0 bases; bases outside gene matches: 10. The CDR3 spans 18 residues. CDR3 loop: CASSQGTDQSSYNSPLHF. DNA of the CDR3: TGTGCCAGCAGCCAAGGGACAGATCAGAGCTCCTATAATTCACCCCTCCACTTT. The whole variable domain, filled in from reference TRBV7-6 and TRBJ1-6, reads GAGVSQSPRYKVTKRGQDVALRCDPISGHVSLYWYRQALGQGPEFLTYFNYEAQQDKSGLPNDRFSAERPEGSISTLTIQRTEQRDSAMYRCASSQGTDQSSYNSPLHFGNGTRLTVT.

V usage is TRBV7-9 and J usage is TRBJ2-2; D is uncertain. Germline lookup yields CDR1 SEHNR and CDR2 FQNEAQ (reference sequence). The CDR3 contains 15 residues. V lost 5 bases to trimming and J lost 4 bases, with 14 bases between them. The CDR3 coding sequence is TGTGCCAGCAGCCCCAGAATGGCTAGCACCGGGGAGCTGTTTTTT. This codes for CASSPRMASTGELFF.

The V call is TRBV11-2, the J call TRBJ2-1, with D perhaps matching TRBD1 (5 bases). The V gene lost 5 bases and the J gene lost 5 bases, with 10 bases spanning the gap. The CDR3 is 13 residues long. Germline assignment: CDR1 SGHAT and CDR2 FQNNGV. CDR3 nucleotide sequence: TGTGCCAGCAGCGGCAGGGTGAACAATGAGCAGTTCTTC. Amino acid sequence: CASSGRVNNEQFF.

This chain connects TRBV9 to TRBJ2-6, with a tentative D call TRBD2 (6 bases). The CDR3 is made up of 18 amino acids. Germline CDR1 SGDLS, CDR2 YYNGEE. Trimming removed 0 bases at V and 2 bases at J, with 15 bases between. The CDR3 reads CASSVVRGSPTGANVLTF. The DNA of the CDR3 is TGTGCCAGCAGCGTAGTGCGGGGTAGCCCCACTGGGGCCAACGTCCTGACTTTC. Based on the CDR3 plus reference TRBV9 and TRBJ2-6, the full variable domain is DSGVTQTPKHLITATGQRVTLRCSPRSGDLSVYWYQQSLDQGLQFLIQYYNGEERAKGNILERFSAQQFPDLHSELNLSSLELGDSALYFCASSVVRGSPTGANVLTFGAGSRLTVL.

V is TRBV30 and J is TRBJ1-1; D ambiguous. CDR1 is GTSNPN, CDR2 SVGIG, per germline (reference sequence). V was pared by 3 bases and J by 4 bases, with 6 bases between. This CDR3 spans 11 amino acids. The CDR3 region has the DNA TGTGCCTGGAGGGAGAGCACTGAAGCTTTCTTT. The encoded protein is CAWRESTEAFF.

This chain links TRBV28 with TRBJ2-1; D might be TRBD1 (6 bases). Germline V gene data show CDR1 as MDHEN and CDR2 as SYDVKM. V dropped 3 bases and J dropped 15 bases, with 18 bases sitting between them. There are 13 residues in the CDR3. The CDR3 DNA is TGTGCCAGCAGTTTGAGACAGGTAGGCCTCCGGTTCTTC. Protein product: CASSLRQVGLRFF. The full variable domain, with the rest looked up from reference TRBV28 and TRBJ2-1, is DVKVTQSSRYLVKRTGEKVFLECVQDMDHENMFWYRQDPGLGLRLIYFSYDVKMKEKGDIPEGYSVSREKKERFSLILESASTNQTSMYLCASSLRQVGLRFFGPGTRLTVL.

The chain recombines TRBV28 with TRBJ2-7; tentatively, D is TRBD2 (6 bases). The CDR3 spans 17 residues. The V end was cut by 7 bases, the J end by 0 bases, with 22 bases between. CDR1 and CDR2 (germline): MDHEN, SYDVKM. CDR3 region: CASTSVFGRGLSYEQYF. The CDR3 coding sequence is TGTGCCAGCACCTCAGTGTTTGGGCGGGGACTCTCCTACGAGCAGTACTTC.

This sequence joins TRBV5-1 and TRBJ1-5, with 9 bases fitting TRBD1. Per the germline V gene, CDR1 is SGHRS and CDR2 is YFSETQ. With V trimmed by 3 bases and J by 8 bases, 9 bases remained unmatched. The CDR3 is made up of 15 amino acids. DNA of the CDR3: TGCGCCAGCAGCTCAGGGACAGGGCCCCAGGAGCCCCAGCATTTT. Translated, it gives CASSSGTGPQEPQHF.

The chain carries TRBV2 and TRBJ2-4, with TRBD2 as a possible D gene (6 bases). In germline, CDR1 is SNHLY, CDR2 FYNNEI. CDR3 size: 14 residues. The V end lost 11 bases, the J end lost 8 bases, and 22 bases lay between the germline ends. DNA of the CDR3: TGTGCCGGCTTGGCGGGAATTTCTGGCGACATTCAGTACTTC. As protein: CAGLAGISGDIQYF.

This chain uses TRBV28 with TRBJ2-7, with D hard to call. Per germline, CDR1 MDHEN and CDR2 SYDVKM. This CDR3 has 13 residues. Trimming left V 6 bases short and J 5 bases short, with 14 bases between. This CDR3 reads CASSSDGLDEQYF. DNA for the CDR3: TGTGCCAGCAGCTCCGACGGGTTGGACGAGCAGTACTTC.

V is TRBV9 and J is TRBJ1-3, with D maybe TRBD1 (5 bases). Germline V gives CDR1 SGDLS, CDR2 YYNGEE. The CDR3 has 15 residues. V was clipped by 4 bases and J by 0 bases, with 11 bases between them. The CDR3: CASSRDSLSGNTIYF. The DNA of the CDR3 is TGTGCCAGCAGCAGAGACAGCCTCTCTGGAAACACCATATATTTT.

This chain joins TRBV7-9 and TRBJ1-2; D may be TRBD1 (6 bases). This CDR3 is built from 13 residues. V was clipped by 4 bases and J by 3 bases, with 9 bases between them. Germline V gene lookup returns CDR1 SEHNR and CDR2 FQNEAQ (reference sequence). CDR3: CASSSQGYYGYTF. CDR3 DNA sequence: TGTGCCAGCAGCTCTCAGGGGTACTATGGCTACACCTTC.

This chain links TRBV9 with TRBJ2-4; D is possibly TRBD1 (6 bases). The CDR3 runs to 15 residues. Germline-derived CDR1 and CDR2 are SGDLS and YYNGEE. The V and J ends lost 4 bases and 8 bases respectively, with 19 bases between them. Here the CDR3 reads CASSTSGQGFDIQYF. The CDR3 bases are TGTGCCAGCAGCACATCGGGGCAGGGGTTCGACATTCAGTACTTC.

The J gene is TRBJ2-7, the V gene TRBV7-2; 11 bases are shared with TRBD1. The germline gives CDR1 SGHTA, CDR2 FQGNSA. Losses at the gene ends were 1 base for V and 4 bases for J; bases not matched to a gene: 3. The CDR3 length is 15 residues. CDR3 sequence (DNA): TGTGCCAGCAGCTTAGGGGGGACAGGGGGTTACGAGCAGTACTTC. As protein: CASSLGGTGGYEQYF. Using reference TRBV7-2 and TRBJ2-7 for the parts outside the CDR3, the full variable domain is GAGVSQSPSNKVTEKGKDVELRCDPISGHTALYWYRQSLGQGLEFLIYFQGNSAPDKSGLPSDRFSAERTGGSVSTLTIQRTQQEDSAVYLCASSLGGTGGYEQYFGPGTRLTVT.

The V gene is TRBV5-8, the J gene TRBJ1-5; tentative D call: TRBD1 (6 bases). The V and J ends lost 1 base and 0 bases respectively, with 11 bases between them. Germline loops: CDR1 SGHTS, CDR2 YDEGEE. This CDR3 region has 16 residues. The CDR3, as DNA: TGTGCCAGCAGCTTGAGGGGGGGTTATAGCAATCAGCCCCAGCATTTT. Its protein product is CASSLRGGYSNQPQHF.

This clone was seen just once. The CDR3 DNA sequence: TGTGCCAGCACCCCCATTCGGGACAGGGGGTCGGGCTACACCTTC. Protein product: CASTPIRDRGSGYTF. The chain has TRBV2 and TRBJ1-2; 11 nucleotides match TRBD1. CDR1 is SNHLY, CDR2 FYNNEI, per germline. The trim removed 7 bases at V and 8 bases at J, leaving 12 bases unmatched. CDR3 size: 15 residues.

This chain links TRBV5-1 with TRBJ2-1; 11 nucleotides agree with TRBD2. Germline-derived CDR1 and CDR2 are SGHRS and YFSETQ. The CDR3 contains 16 residues. Losses at the gene ends were 2 bases for V and 4 bases for J; bases not matched to a gene: 5. The CDR3 sequence is CASSFLRTSGYNEQFF. The CDR3 coding sequence is TGCGCCAGCAGCTTCCTCCGGACTAGCGGGTACAATGAGCAGTTCTTC.